This TCR beta chain is from a study of blood T cell repertoires in COVID-19. Whole-study context: From the United States, Italy and Spain came samples of acute and convalescent COVID-19.

In assigning cohorts, the study relied on participant-reported clinical history. Study processing details: Amplification from reference gene primers served as the basis for estimated nucleated cell counts. The assay was immunoSEQ multiplex PCR, and TCRdb's table has in-frame clones only and misses some. V and J calls and clone size come straight from that table; D and trimming were deduced from the DNA. The sample lists over 300,000 clones, more than 75% occurring once. With V trimmed by 5 bases and J by 1 base, 4 bases remained unmatched. The CDR3 contains 15 residues. Per the germline V gene, CDR1 is SGHAT and CDR2 is FQDESV (reference sequence).

The sequenced material came from PBMCs or T cells enriched from blood (not recorded which). The origin of this receptor is a woman between 18 and 29 years old who had recovered from COVID-19. J is TRBJ1-1 and V is TRBV11-1; 10 nucleotides agree with TRBD1. The CDR3 protein is CASSPDRGRNTEAFF. The CDR3 DNA reads as TGTGCCAGCAGCCCCGACAGGGGGCGGAACACTGAAGCTTTCTTT.